These 26 T cell receptor beta chains came from one sample sequenced in a study of T cells in Graves' hyperthyroidism and ophthalmopathy. Authors of the study amplified TCR beta CDR3 regions from RNA transcripts. Using the HTBI primer set, a first-round RT-PCR was run on the TCR CDR3. TCRdb redid the calling of the multiplex PCR reads with MiXCR, one entry per CDR3 protein. The data show 250,000 to 350,000 distinct CDR3 sequences, with around a sixth seen just once and roughly a third held by the top ten. The sample taken for sequencing was blood. These TCRs come from a man between 25 and 39 years old with Graves' hyperthyroidism.

This clonotype occurred many times. This chain joins TRBV3-1 and TRBJ2-1; 11 nucleotides match TRBD2. CDR3 length equals 16 residues. The V gene end was trimmed by 2 bases and the J gene end by 4 bases; junction bases not matched to a gene: 4. Per the germline V gene, CDR1 is LGHDT and CDR2 is YNNKEL (reference sequence). The CDR3 DNA follows: TGTGCCAGCAGCCAACATAGCGGGAGGGTGTACAATGAGCAGTTCTTC. Translation: CASSQHSGRVYNEQFF.

This sequence joins TRBV6-1 and TRBJ2-7; the D call may be TRBD1 or TRBD2 (5 bases each). Germline V lookup: CDR1 MNHNS, CDR2 SASEGT. The CDR3 extends over 13 amino acids. V dropped 6 bases and J dropped 9 bases, with 18 bases sitting between them. The CDR3 loop reads CASSPDWGYRQYF. The DNA of the CDR3 is TGTGCCAGCAGCCCGGACTGGGGCTACAGGCAGTACTTC.

This clonotype appeared many times. CDR3 amino acids: CSARDPRGSGGNNEQFF. CDR3 nucleotides: TGCAGTGCTAGAGATCCCCGGGGGAGCGGGGGAAACAATGAGCAGTTCTTC. The rearrangement links TRBV20-1 to TRBJ2-1; 8 positions agree with TRBD2. This CDR3 spans 17 amino acids. V trimming: 0 bases; J trimming: 5 bases; junction bases outside the gene matches: 12. CDR1 and CDR2 (germline): DFQATT, SNEGSKA (reference sequence).

The genes are TRBV24-1 and TRBJ1-1; D gene unclear. V lost 3 bases, J lost 4 bases, and 8 bases lay in between. This CDR3 comprises 13 residues. Per the germline V gene, CDR1 is KGHDR and CDR2 is SFDVKD. The CDR3 nucleotides read TGTGCCACCAGTGATATAAGAGGCACTGAAGCTTTCTTT. Amino acid sequence: CATSDIRGTEAFF.

The table lists this clonotype with many counts. This chain links TRBV18 with TRBJ1-4, with unresolved D. Germline CDR1 reads KGHSH; CDR2 reads LQKENI. The CDR3 length is 14 residues. Trimming pared 3 bases from V and 4 bases from J, leaving 9 bases between. CDR3: CASSPVPFNEKLFF. In DNA form, the CDR3 reads TGTGCCAGCTCACCTGTTCCGTTTAATGAAAAACTGTTTTTT.

This clonotype was found many times. The rearrangement links TRBV3-1 to TRBJ2-1; the match to TRBD2 covers 8 bases. Germline V CDR1 and CDR2: LGHDT, YNNKEL (reference sequence). V lost 1 base and J lost 15; bases outside the gene matches: 5. The CDR3 has 12 residues. The DNA of the CDR3 is TGTGCCAGCAGCCAAGCGGGGGGGGAAGCGTTCTTC. As protein: CASSQAGGEAFF.

This clonotype was detected a few times. The chain couples TRBV5-8 to TRBJ2-5; D ambiguous. V lost 0 bases and J lost 7, with 10 bases in between. CDR3 length equals 13 residues. Looked up from germline, CDR1 is SGHTS and CDR2 is YDEGEE. CDR3 sequence reads: CASSLEPHRTQYF. DNA of the CDR3: TGTGCCAGCAGCTTGGAACCGCATAGGACCCAGTACTTC.

The rearrangement uses TRBV2 and TRBJ2-6, with a possible D match to TRBD2 (7 bases). The V and J ends lost 3 bases and 3 bases respectively, with 9 bases between them. This CDR3 is built from 15 residues. Looked up from germline, CDR1 is SNHLY and CDR2 is FYNNEI. In DNA form, the CDR3 reads TGTGCCAGCAGTGATAGGGGGGGTGGGGCCAACGTCCTGACTTTC. Translation gives CASSDRGGGANVLTF. Full variable domain (missing parts from reference TRBV2 and TRBJ2-6): EPEVTQTPSHQVTQMGQEVILRCVPISNHLYFYWYRQILGQKVEFLVSFYNNEISEKSEIFDDQFSVERPDGSNFTLKIRSTKLEDSAMYFCASSDRGGGANVLTFGAGSRLTVL.

The chain links TRBV30 to TRBJ1-4; perhaps TRBD1 as D (6 bases). CDR1 and CDR2 (germline): GTSNPN, SVGIG (reference sequence). The germline V and J ends were trimmed by 2 bases and 0 bases, with 7 bases remaining between them. The CDR3 totals 14 residues. The chain's CDR3 is CAWSWTATNEKLFF. The CDR3 DNA reads as TGTGCCTGGAGTTGGACAGCAACTAATGAAAAACTGTTTTTT.

This clonotype has a handful of counts. This rearrangement joins TRBV7-9 to TRBJ1-6; a possible D gene is TRBD1 (6 bases). This CDR3 comprises 16 residues. Germline assignment: CDR1 SEHNR and CDR2 FQNEAQ (reference sequence). V lost 5 bases, J lost 0 bases, and 11 bases lay in between. The CDR3, as DNA: TGTGCCAGCAGCCCTTTGGGGGCCTCCTATAATTCACCCCTCCACTTT. It yields the protein CASSPLGASYNSPLHF.

The sample holds one count of this clonotype. A much larger clone is a single base away; this may be a read error. This chain joins TRBV20-1 and TRBJ2-5; 10 bases map to TRBD2. The CDR3 length is 16 residues. Germline V gene lookup returns CDR1 DFQATT and CDR2 SNEGSKA (reference sequence). CDR3 nucleotide sequence: TGCAGTGCTAGAGATCTGGCTAGCGGGAGTGAGGAGAACCAGTACTTC. Translated: CSARDLASGSEENQYF.

This clonotype was counted only a few times. The chain carries TRBV5-5 and TRBJ2-1; TRBD1 might be the D (6 bases). CDR3 length: 16 amino acids. CDR1 and CDR2 from the germline V gene are SGHKS and YYEKEE (reference sequence). Trimming took 9 bases from V and 1 from J, leaving 20 bases between them. CDR3 sequence (DNA): TGTGCCACCCGAGGGGGAGCGGTAGAATCCTACAATGAGCAGTTCTTC. Amino acid sequence: CATRGGAVESYNEQFF.

This clonotype appeared a few times. The genes are TRBV10-3 and TRBJ1-6; no clear D. Germline CDR1 ENHRY, CDR2 SYGVKD. The length of the CDR3 is 13 residues. Trimming stripped 3 bases from V and 5 bases from J, with 5 bases between. CDR3 residues: CAISENHNSPLHF. The CDR3 DNA follows: TGTGCCATCAGTGAAAATCATAATTCACCCCTCCACTTT.

The chain combines TRBV9 with TRBJ2-4; the D gene is possibly TRBD2 (5 bases). Trimming left V 6 bases short and J 1 base short, with 11 bases between. Germline assignment: CDR1 SGDLS and CDR2 YYNGEE. The CDR3 length is 14 residues. The chain's CDR3 is CASTPGFAKNIQYF. In DNA form, the CDR3 reads TGTGCCAGCACCCCGGGGTTTGCCAAAAACATTCAGTACTTC.

This clonotype was seen repeatedly, ten times or more. The chain uses TRBV5-5 and TRBJ1-1, with no clear D. V lost 4 bases and J 10 bases, leaving 14 bases between the germline ends. This CDR3 contains 12 residues. Per the germline V gene, CDR1 is SGHKS and CDR2 is YYEKEE (reference sequence). The CDR3 loop reads CASSPEGLAAFF. CDR3 DNA sequence: TGTGCCAGCAGCCCCGAGGGCTTAGCAGCTTTCTTT. The full variable domain, its missing parts supplied by reference TRBV5-5 and TRBJ1-1, is DAGVTQSPTHLIKTRGQQVTLRCSPISGHKSVSWYQQVLGQGPQFIFQYYEKEERGRGNFPDRFSARQFPNYSSELNVNALLLGDSALYLCASSPEGLAAFFGQGTRLTVV.

This clonotype was picked up many times. CDR3 amino acids: CAWSVRGGNTEAFF. The CDR3 DNA sequence: TGTGCCTGGAGTGTACGGGGGGGGAACACTGAAGCTTTCTTT. This chain uses TRBV30 with TRBJ1-1; D is perhaps TRBD1 (5 bases). The V gene lost 0 bases and the J gene lost 1 base, with 9 bases spanning the gap. CDR3 length: 14 residues. Germline assignment: CDR1 GTSNPN and CDR2 SVGIG (reference sequence).

This chain uses TRBV9 with TRBJ1-3; perhaps TRBD1 as D (6 bases). V dropped 0 bases and J dropped 2 bases, with 12 bases sitting between them. This CDR3 contains 16 residues. The V gene's germline CDR1 is SGDLS and CDR2 YYNGEE. CDR3: CASSVEAGVTGNTIYF. In DNA form, the CDR3 reads TGTGCCAGCAGCGTAGAGGCAGGGGTTACTGGAAACACCATATATTTT.

This clonotype was observed many times. The genes are TRBV28 and TRBJ2-3, with D perhaps given as TRBD1 or TRBD2 (5 bases each). CDR1 is MDHEN and CDR2 is SYDVKM in the germline V gene. V gave up 7 bases and J gave up 2 bases, with 16 bases separating them. The CDR3 spans 15 residues. The CDR3 spells CASTDSDTYTDTQYF. The CDR3 DNA sequence: TGTGCCAGCACGGACTCGGACACGTACACAGATACGCAGTATTTT.

This clonotype was observed a handful of times. The chain joins TRBV30 to TRBJ1-1; 7 nucleotides align to TRBD1. Per germline, CDR1 GTSNPN and CDR2 SVGIG (reference sequence). V shed 8 bases and J 4 bases; nucleotides not matched to a gene: 7. The CDR3 is 12 residues long. The CDR3 coding sequence is TGTGCCGGTATTTACAGGGGCACTGAAGCTTTCTTT. Its translation: CAGIYRGTEAFF.

The chain uses TRBV12-3 or TRBV12-4 and TRBJ2-3; 9 bases match TRBD2. Trimming at V came to 1 base and at J to 4 bases, leaving 3 bases not matched to a gene. This CDR3 contains 15 residues. The CDR3 sequence: CASSLGGGRADTQYF. The CDR3 DNA sequence: TGTGCCAGCAGTTTAGGTGGCGGGAGGGCAGATACGCAGTATTTT.

This chain connects TRBV29-1 to TRBJ1-1; 7 positions match TRBD1. Germline CDR1 and CDR2: SQVTM and ANQGSEA. Unmatched junction bases numbered 12, after V lost 5 bases and J lost 12 bases. The CDR3 spans 12 residues. The CDR3 here is CSVKGADPIPFF. CDR3 DNA sequence: TGCAGCGTTAAGGGGGCGGATCCGATCCCTTTCTTT.

The table lists this clonotype with a few counts. This sequence joins TRBV9 and TRBJ2-5, with a tentative D call TRBD2 (7 bases). CDR3 length equals 15 residues. Deletions cut 7 bases from V and 1 base from J, with 17 bases between. Germline CDR1 reads SGDLS; CDR2 reads YYNGEE. Here the CDR3 DNA reads TGTGCCAGCTCAGGAGGGGGGGGTCCCCAAGAGACCCAGTACTTC. Translating gives CASSGGGGPQETQYF. Based on the CDR3 plus reference TRBV9 and TRBJ2-5, the full variable domain is DSGVTQTPKHLITATGQRVTLRCSPRSGDLSVYWYQQSLDQGLQFLIQYYNGEERAKGNILERFSAQQFPDLHSELNLSSLELGDSALYFCASSGGGGPQETQYFGPGTRLLVL.

Only a few counts were recorded for this clonotype. This chain joins TRBV4-2 and TRBJ2-1; D may be TRBD2 (7 bases). Germline CDR1 LGHNA, CDR2 YNFKEQ. V was clipped by 0 bases and J by 4 bases, with 16 bases between them. The CDR3 is 17 residues long. The chain's CDR3 is CASSQDPLQGGYNEQFF. CDR3 sequence (DNA): TGTGCCAGCAGCCAAGACCCATTACAGGGAGGGTACAATGAGCAGTTCTTC.

This clonotype was seen at least ten times. This chain joins TRBV20-1 and TRBJ1-2, with a weak D call TRBD1 (5 bases). CDR1 and CDR2 (germline): DFQATT, SNEGSKA (reference sequence). The V and J ends lost 0 bases and 4 bases respectively, with 12 bases between them. The CDR3 is 14 residues long. The CDR3 loop is CSARDQGRTYGYTF. The CDR3 DNA reads as TGCAGTGCTAGAGATCAGGGCCGGACCTATGGCTACACCTTC.

The chain recombines TRBV9 with TRBJ2-7, with D possibly TRBD2 on 6 matching bases. Germline V lookup: CDR1 SGDLS, CDR2 YYNGEE. Trimming left V 2 bases short and J 2 bases short, with 11 bases between. The length of the CDR3 is 14 residues. For the CDR3, the DNA is TGTGCCAGCAGCGTCGGTAGCGGCCCCTACGAGCAGTACTTC. It codes for CASSVGSGPYEQYF.

This clonotype was found many times. V is TRBV7-3 and J is TRBJ2-4, with 8 bases matching TRBD1. The CDR3 contains 13 residues. In germline, CDR1 is SGHTA, CDR2 FQGTGA. Trimming took 5 bases from V and 8 from J; bases not matched to a gene: 5. The chain's CDR3 is CASSTSGGYIQYF. DNA of the CDR3: TGTGCCAGCAGCACCTCAGGGGGCTACATTCAGTACTTC.